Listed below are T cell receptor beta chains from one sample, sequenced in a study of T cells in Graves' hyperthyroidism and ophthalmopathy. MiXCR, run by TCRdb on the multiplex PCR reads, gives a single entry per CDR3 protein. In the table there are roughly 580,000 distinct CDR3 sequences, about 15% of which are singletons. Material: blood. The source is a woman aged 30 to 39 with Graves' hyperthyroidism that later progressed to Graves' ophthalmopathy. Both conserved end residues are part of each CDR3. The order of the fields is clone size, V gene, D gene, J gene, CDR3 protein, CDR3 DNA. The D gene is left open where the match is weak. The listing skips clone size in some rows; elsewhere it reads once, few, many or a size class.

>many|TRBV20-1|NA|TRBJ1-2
CSAEPGTDYGYTF
TGCAGTGCTGAACCCGGGACGGACTATGGCTACACCTTC
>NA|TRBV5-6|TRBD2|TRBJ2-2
CASSQTSGETGELFF
TGTGCCAGCAGCCAAACTAGCGGGGAAACCGGGGAGCTGTTTTTT
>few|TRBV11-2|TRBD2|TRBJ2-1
CASSRIRSGRQDEQFF
TGTGCCAGCAGCCGAATCCGTAGCGGGAGGCAGGATGAGCAGTTCTTC
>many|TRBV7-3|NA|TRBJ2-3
CASSLDSQRMNTQYF
TGTGCCAGCAGCCTGGACAGTCAACGTATGAATACGCAGTATTTT
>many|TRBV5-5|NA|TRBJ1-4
CASSFQGRANEKLFF
TGTGCCAGCAGCTTCCAAGGGAGGGCTAATGAAAAACTGTTTTTT
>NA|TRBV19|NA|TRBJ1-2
CASSISHGTLYGYTF
TGTGCCAGTAGTATATCCCACGGAACCCTCTATGGCTACACCTTC
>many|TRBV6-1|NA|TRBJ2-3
CASSGGGSAVAPDTQYF
TGTGCCAGCAGTGGGGGTGGGTCCGCTGTGGCGCCTGATACGCAGTATTTT
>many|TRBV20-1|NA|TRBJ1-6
CSARDGGGRINSPLHF
TGCAGTGCTAGAGATGGGGGGGGGCGCATCAATTCACCCCTCCACTTT
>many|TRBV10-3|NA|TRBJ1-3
CAISELGGSGGNTIYF
TGTGCCATCAGTGAGTTGGGGGGCAGCGGTGGAAACACCATATATTTT
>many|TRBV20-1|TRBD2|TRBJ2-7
CSARGGSGSYEQYF
TGCAGTGCTAGAGGGGGTAGCGGGAGCTACGAGCAGTACTTC
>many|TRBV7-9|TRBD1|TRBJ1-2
CASSRDSYGYTF
TGTGCCAGCAGCCGGGACAGCTATGGCTACACCTTC
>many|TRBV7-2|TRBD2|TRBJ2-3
CASSLAAGVGADTQYF
TGTGCCAGCAGCTTAGCGGCGGGAGTAGGTGCAGATACGCAGTATTTT
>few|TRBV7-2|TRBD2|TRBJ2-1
CASSSLRLAGVRGNEQFF
TGTGCCAGCAGCTCCCTTCGGCTAGCGGGCGTTCGAGGCAATGAGCAGTTCTTC
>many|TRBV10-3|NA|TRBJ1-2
CAISESGGGTYGYTF
TGTGCCATCAGTGAGTCTGGCGGGGGGACCTATGGCTACACCTTC
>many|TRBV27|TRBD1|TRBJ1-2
CASSLVFGTGSGYTF
TGTGCCAGCAGTTTAGTGTTCGGGACAGGGTCGGGCTACACCTTC
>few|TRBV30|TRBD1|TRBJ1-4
CAWSKDRGSGKLFF
TGTGCCTGGAGTAAAGACAGGGGGAGTGGAAAACTGTTTTTT
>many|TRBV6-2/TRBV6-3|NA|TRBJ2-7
CASSPPGSFRRSYEQYF
TGTGCCAGCAGCCCTCCAGGGTCGTTTAGAAGGAGCTACGAGCAGTACTTC
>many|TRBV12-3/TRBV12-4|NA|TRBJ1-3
CASSFGGRELGSGNTIYF
TGTGCCAGCAGTTTTGGGGGAAGGGAGCTCGGCTCTGGAAACACCATATATTTT
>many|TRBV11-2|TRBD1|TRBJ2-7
CASSSSDRFGTGYMEQYF
TGTGCCAGCAGCTCATCAGACCGATTCGGGACAGGGTACATGGAGCAGTACTTC
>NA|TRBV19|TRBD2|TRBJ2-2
CASTGSGKNTGELFF
TGTGCCAGTACGGGGAGCGGGAAGAACACCGGGGAGCTGTTTTTT
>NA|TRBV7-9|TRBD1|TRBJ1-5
CASSPGQGVSIQPQHF
TGTGCCAGCAGCCCCGGACAGGGGGTATCTATTCAGCCCCAGCATTTT
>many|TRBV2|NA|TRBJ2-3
CASRVRGGDTQYF
TGTGCCAGCCGCGTCCGGGGTGGGGATACGCAGTATTTT
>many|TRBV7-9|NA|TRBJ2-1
CASSLAWGDRYNEQFF
TGTGCCAGCAGCTTAGCGTGGGGGGATCGGTACAATGAGCAGTTCTTC
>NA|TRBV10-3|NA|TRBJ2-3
CAISAGVTDTQYF
TGTGCCATCAGTGCGGGGGTCACAGATACGCAGTATTTT